One and the same sample provided the 7 T cell receptor beta chains below, sequenced in a study of blood T cell repertoires in COVID-19. Sequencing was performed with immunoSEQ multiplex PCR; in TCRdb, only in-frame clones are kept and a portion is missing. The sample has more than 200,000 clones, roughly 90% seen once. Sample: PBMCs or T cells enriched from blood (not recorded which). These receptors were taken from a woman in her 30s with acute COVID-19.

The V and J genes are TRBV6-5 and TRBJ2-2; D possibly corresponds to TRBD1 (5 bases). Trimming took 7 bases from V and 2 from J, leaving 14 bases between them. The CDR3 is made up of 15 amino acids. Per the germline V gene, CDR1 is MNHEY and CDR2 is SVGAGI. The CDR3 region is CASIRQTENTGELFF. The CDR3 nucleotides are TGTGCCAGCATTAGACAGACGGAAAACACCGGGGAGCTGTTTTTT.

This chain joins TRBV25-1 and TRBJ1-1; no clear D gene. The V gene lost 2 bases and the J gene lost 7 bases, with 14 bases spanning the gap. CDR3 length: 14 residues. From germline, CDR1 is MGHDK and CDR2 SYGVNS. This CDR3 reads CASSEGGQPNEAFF. For the CDR3, the DNA is TGTGCCAGCAGTGAAGGCGGGCAGCCTAATGAAGCTTTCTTT. The full variable domain, completed using reference TRBV25-1 and TRBJ1-1, is EADIYQTPRYLVIGTGKKITLECSQTMGHDKMYWYQQDPGMELHLIHYSYGVNSTEKGDLSSESTVSRIRTEHFPLTLESARPSHTSQYLCASSEGGQPNEAFFGQGTRLTVV.

This clone was counted a single time. The chain employs TRBV5-6 and TRBJ2-1, with 8 bases aligning to TRBD1. Germline assignment: CDR1 SGHDT and CDR2 YYEEEE. The junction had 5 bases not matched to a gene; V was cut back by 2 bases and J by 7 bases. The CDR3 is 14 amino acids. The CDR3 sequence: CASSLRRQGNEQFF. The CDR3 coding sequence is TGTGCCAGCAGCTTAAGAAGACAGGGGAATGAGCAGTTCTTC.

The V call is TRBV12-1, the J call TRBJ1-2. TRBV12-1 is designated a pseudogene. The CDR3 has 14 residues. The chain's CDR3 is CAAIQLGGAYGYTF. As DNA, the CDR3 is TGTGCCGCCATACAATTAGGGGGGGCGTATGGCTACACCTTC.

V usage is TRBV7-3 and J usage is TRBJ2-7; TRBD1 agrees at 8 bases. Per germline, CDR1 SGHTA and CDR2 FQGTGA. CDR3 length: 15 residues. J gave up 6 bases and V 5 bases, and 12 bases lay outside the gene matches. CDR3 loop: CASSPKDRDLSEQYF. The CDR3 DNA sequence: TGTGCCAGCAGCCCCAAGGACAGGGATTTAAGCGAGCAGTACTTC.

The chain has TRBV5-1 and TRBJ1-1; D is unclear. The CDR3 consists of 14 residues. Trimming shortened V by 1 base and J by 1 base, and 8 bases separated the two germline ends. The V gene's germline CDR1 is SGHRS and CDR2 YFSETQ. The CDR3 loop reads CASSLRLSNTEAFF. The CDR3 DNA reads as TGCGCCAGCAGCTTGCGACTCTCGAACACTGAAGCTTTCTTT.

This chain joins TRBV6-1 and TRBJ2-1; unclear D gene. This CDR3 has 13 residues. Germline CDR1 MNHNS, CDR2 SASEGT. V dropped 0 bases and J dropped 4 bases, with 4 bases sitting between them. The CDR3 loop reads CASSEAEYNEQFF. CDR3 nucleotides: TGTGCCAGCAGTGAAGCGGAGTACAATGAGCAGTTCTTC.